Below are 19 T cell receptor beta chains sequenced from a single sample in a study of post-analysis software for immune sequencing data. Prepared libraries of TCR beta cDNA carried unique molecular identifiers. Using its own MiXCR run on the PCR reads, TCRdb lists one record per CDR3 protein. The profile covers under 200,000 distinct CDR3 sequences, with approximately 30% appearing a single time and roughly 3.5% taken by the ten largest. Points from the study as a whole: Patients had higher frequencies than controls of five TRBV segments, including TRBV5-6, TRBV5-1 and TRBV20-1.

The antigens these receptors bind are not known. Sequencing was done on a sample of blood. The receptors stem from a girl younger than 18 with multiple sclerosis.

The chain is built from TRBV20-1 and TRBJ2-7; a possible D gene is TRBD2 (7 bases). V dropped 2 bases and J dropped 1 base, with 12 bases sitting between them. CDR1 is DFQATT, CDR2 SNEGSKA, per germline (reference sequence). The CDR3 has 14 amino acids. CDR3 in amino acids: CSARRGGRSYEQYF. The CDR3 DNA follows: TGCAGTGCTAGAAGGGGGGGACGGTCCTACGAGCAGTACTTC.

This clonotype came up a few times. This chain joins TRBV6-6 and TRBJ2-2; either TRBD1 or TRBD2 may supply D (6 bases each). CDR1 and CDR2 (germline): MNHNY, SVGAGI (reference sequence). This CDR3 spans 15 amino acids. Trimming shortened V by 6 bases and J by 5 bases, and 16 bases separated the two germline ends. The CDR3 loop reads CASRGGHHRTGELFF. The CDR3 DNA reads TGTGCCAGCAGGGGGGGACACCACCGGACCGGGGAGCTGTTTTTT.

This clonotype has ten or more counts. The chain couples TRBV29-1 to TRBJ2-1, with D perhaps TRBD1 (5 bases). CDR1 is SQVTM and CDR2 is ANQGSEA in the germline V gene. The length of the CDR3 is 13 residues. V lost 1 base, J lost 5 bases, and 9 bases lay in between. CDR3 DNA sequence: TGCAGCGTTGAAGTGGTCAGGGACAATGAGCAGTTCTTC. Translation gives CSVEVVRDNEQFF.

This clonotype was counted at least ten times. The CDR3 spells CASSPPLRDNEQFF. In DNA form, the CDR3 reads TGCGCCAGCAGCCCCCCCCTGCGGGACAATGAGCAGTTCTTC. V and J are TRBV4-1 and TRBJ2-1, with D tentatively TRBD2 (5 bases). The CDR3 runs 14 residues. Germline assignment: CDR1 MGHRA and CDR2 YSYEKL. Trimming stripped 4 bases from V and 5 bases from J, with 12 bases between.

This clonotype has a count of ten or more. The rearrangement uses TRBV12-3 or TRBV12-4 and TRBJ2-7; D is perhaps TRBD1 or TRBD2 (5 bases each). CDR3 length equals 13 residues. Trimming cost V 5 bases and J 4 bases, with 12 bases left between them. Here the CDR3 DNA reads TGTGCCAGCAGTCGGGACGCTGATTACGAGCAGTACTTC. This codes for CASSRDADYEQYF.

The rearrangement uses TRBV19 and TRBJ2-1; TRBD2 matches 12 bases. Germline CDR1 reads LNHDA; CDR2 reads SQIVND (reference sequence). The CDR3 sequence is 17 residues long. Trimming at V came to 4 bases and at J to 6 bases, leaving 10 bases not matched to a gene. CDR3 nucleotide sequence: TGTGCCAGTAGTACCCTAGTACTAGCGGGAGGCATCAATGAGCAGTTCTTC. This gives the protein CASSTLVLAGGINEQFF.

This clonotype was seen ten or more times. The chain links TRBV7-3 to TRBJ1-6, with TRBD1 matching 9 bases. V was pared by 5 bases and J by 4 bases, with 9 bases of the junction left unmatched. Germline CDR1 is SGHTA and CDR2 is FQGTGA. The CDR3 is 17 residues long. CDR3 in DNA: TGTGCCAGCAGCCGCCGTGGGACAGGGTTATATAATTCACCCCTCCACTTT. Translated: CASSRRGTGLYNSPLHF.

At least ten counts were recorded for this clonotype. V usage is TRBV6-5 and J usage is TRBJ2-5; possible D gene TRBD2, 5 bases. The V end lost 4 bases, the J end lost 5 bases, and 20 bases lay between the germline ends. CDR1 and CDR2 from the germline V gene are MNHEY and SVGAGI. This CDR3 comprises 16 residues. The CDR3 DNA reads as TGTGCCAGCAGTTTCGATCCCGTGAGGAGAGGGGAGACCCAGTACTTC. It is translated as CASSFDPVRRGETQYF.

There are many counts of this clonotype. The gene calls are TRBV7-2 and TRBJ2-5; D unclear. The CDR3 extends over 10 amino acids. V lost 8 bases and J 5 bases, leaving 6 bases between the germline ends. The V gene's germline CDR1 is SGHTA and CDR2 FQGNSA. The CDR3 nucleotides read TGTGCCAGCGGTGGGGAGACCCAGTACTTC. It codes for CASGGETQYF.

The rearrangement uses TRBV9 and TRBJ2-5; a possible D gene is TRBD1 (6 bases). The CDR3 spans 15 residues. V gave up 0 bases and J gave up 5 bases, with 14 bases separating them. Germline V gene lookup returns CDR1 SGDLS and CDR2 YYNGEE. The CDR3 here is CASSVAPQGPETQYF. The CDR3 DNA reads as TGTGCCAGCAGCGTAGCCCCTCAGGGGCCCGAGACCCAGTACTTC.

On this clonotype: Possible read error: a much larger clone is one base away. CDR3 protein: CANNFMYQETQYF. CDR3 DNA sequence: TGTGCCAACAACTTCATGTACCAAGAGACCCAGTACTTC. This chain connects TRBV7-2 to TRBJ2-5; D not certain. With 10 bases removed from V and 0 bases from J, the gap between germline ends came to 12 bases. Germline V gene sequence: CDR1 SGHTA, CDR2 FQGNSA. The CDR3 runs 13 residues.

Notes on this clonotype: A much larger clone lies one base from this, so it may be a read error. The chain has TRBV30 and TRBJ2-6, with D tentatively TRBD1 or TRBD2 (5 bases each). The CDR3 runs to 15 residues. Germline-derived CDR1 and CDR2 are GTSNPN and SVGIG (reference sequence). Trimming removed 5 bases from V and 0 bases from J, with 11 bases in between. In DNA, the CDR3 is TGTGCCTGGGGTAGGGACCTCTCTGGGGCCAACGTCCTGACTTTC. Its protein is CAWGRDLSGANVLTF.

Points on this clonotype: A much larger clone differs by one base, so this may be a read error. The chain couples TRBV5-1 to TRBJ2-1; a possible D gene is TRBD1 (6 bases). This CDR3 comprises 14 residues. Germline V gene data show CDR1 as SGHRS and CDR2 as YFSETQ. CDR3 sequence (DNA): TGCACCAGCGGCACTGGACAGAAAGGGAATGAGCAGTTCTTC. It codes for CTSGTGQKGNEQFF.

A word on this clonotype: A much larger clone differs by one base, so this may be a read error. V is TRBV29-1 and J is TRBJ2-7, with D perhaps being TRBD1 or TRBD2 (7 bases each). With 3 bases removed from V and 0 bases from J, the gap between germline ends came to 18 bases. The CDR3 length is 16 residues. Germline assignment: CDR1 SQVTM and CDR2 ANQGSEA. The CDR3 DNA sequence: TGCAGCGTTGACCTCAGGGGGGGAAGAGGCTCCTACGAGCAGTACTTC. Residues: CSVDLRGGRGSYEQYF.

The J gene is TRBJ1-4, the V gene TRBV7-2; D gene uncertain. The length of the CDR3 is 15 residues. Looked up from germline, CDR1 is SGHTA and CDR2 is FQGNSA. V gave up 3 bases and J gave up 5 bases, with 13 bases separating them. CDR3 in amino acids: CASSLDPGTNEKLFF. The CDR3 coding sequence is TGTGCCAGCAGCTTGGACCCGGGTACCAATGAAAAACTGTTTTTT. Full variable domain (remainder filled in from reference TRBV7-2 and TRBJ1-4): GAGVSQSPSNKVTEKGKDVELRCDPISGHTALYWYRQSLGQGLEFLIYFQGNSAPDKSGLPSDRFSAERTGGSVSTLTIQRTQQEDSAVYLCASSLDPGTNEKLFFGSGTQLSVL.

In this sample, this clonotype turned up many times. The V gene is TRBV29-1, the J gene TRBJ1-1, with D possibly TRBD1 on 5 matching bases. Trimming removed 4 bases from V and 6 bases from J, with 15 bases in between. This CDR3 region has 13 residues. From germline, CDR1 is SQVTM and CDR2 ANQGSEA. CDR3 sequence reads: CSVARRGSAEAFF. The CDR3, as DNA: TGCAGCGTTGCCCGCCGGGGGTCGGCTGAAGCTTTCTTT.

Of note for this clonotype: A much bigger clone sits one base away, suggesting this may be a read error. The V and J genes are TRBV5-1 and TRBJ1-5; unclear D gene. This CDR3 has 15 residues. The ends were cut back, 0 bases at V and 9 bases at J, with 16 bases in the middle. Germline lookup yields CDR1 SGHRS and CDR2 YFSETQ. DNA for the CDR3: TGCGCCAGCAGCTTGGAGGGCCGGGGTTACCGGCCCCAGCATTTT. Translated: CASSLEGRGYRPQHF.

This clonotype was observed a few times. Here the CDR3 reads CASSLNPTGTSAEQFF. In nucleotides, the CDR3 is TGCGCCAGCAGCTTGAACCCTACCGGGACTAGCGCTGAGCAGTTCTTC. The chain links TRBV5-1 to TRBJ2-1; 10 bases map to TRBD2. The CDR3 consists of 16 residues. Per germline, CDR1 SGHRS and CDR2 YFSETQ. The V gene end was trimmed by 1 base and the J gene end by 9 bases; junction bases not matched to a gene: 10. The full variable domain, completed using reference TRBV5-1 and TRBJ2-1, is KAGVTQTPRYLIKTRGQQVTLSCSPISGHRSVSWYQQTPGQGLQFLFEYFSETQRNKGNFPGRFSGRQFSNSRSEMNVSTLELGDSALYLCASSLNPTGTSAEQFFGPGTRLTVL.

In this sample, this clonotype turned up a few times. The chain links TRBV4-1 to TRBJ2-6; 9 bases align to TRBD1. With V trimmed by 3 bases and J by 0 bases, 12 bases remained unmatched. Germline lookup yields CDR1 MGHRA and CDR2 YSYEKL. The length of the CDR3 is 20 residues. This CDR3 reads CASSQGPGQGLLSGANVLTF. Here the CDR3 DNA reads TGCGCCAGCAGCCAGGGTCCAGGACAGGGGCTCCTCTCTGGGGCCAACGTCCTGACTTTC.